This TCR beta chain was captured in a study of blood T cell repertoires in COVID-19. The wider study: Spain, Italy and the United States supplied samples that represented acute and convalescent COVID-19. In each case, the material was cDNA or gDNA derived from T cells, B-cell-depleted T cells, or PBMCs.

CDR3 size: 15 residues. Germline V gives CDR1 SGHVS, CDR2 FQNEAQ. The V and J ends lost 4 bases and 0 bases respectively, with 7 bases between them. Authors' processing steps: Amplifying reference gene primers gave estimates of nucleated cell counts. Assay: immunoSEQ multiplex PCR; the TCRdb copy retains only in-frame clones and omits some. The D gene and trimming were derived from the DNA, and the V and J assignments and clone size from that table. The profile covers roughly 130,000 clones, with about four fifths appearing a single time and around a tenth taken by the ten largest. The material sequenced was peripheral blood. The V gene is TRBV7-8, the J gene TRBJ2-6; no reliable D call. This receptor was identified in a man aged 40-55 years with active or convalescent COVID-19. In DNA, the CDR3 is TGTGCCAGCAGCTCCGTATACTCTGGGGCCAACGTCCTGACTTTC. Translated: CASSSVYSGANVLTF.